The clone carrying this T cell receptor beta chain was counted only a few times. Antigen unknown. This CDR3 contains 15 residues. J was trimmed by 4 bases and V by 1 base; bases with no gene match: 6. Looked up from germline, CDR1 is MDHEN and CDR2 is SYDVKM. Next came a second PCR, run for about 6 to 12 cycles, which used a sample-barcoded 5' primer along with a J-beta primer mix. A single record per CDR3 protein comes from TCRdb applying MiXCR to the 5' RACE reads. The profile shows around 800,000 distinct CDR3 sequences, roughly 25% of them singletons. The record originates from a study of blood T cells in healthy people across ages. General study findings and limits: Measured against age, TCR beta diversity per million T cells decreased in a roughly linear manner. It was not possible, with unsorted PBMCs, to conclusively compare naive and antigen-experienced cells.

This sample was also put to use in a study of T cells of mothers and their children. That source adds: A few healthy Caucasian mothers and their six children were the donors.

V and J are TRBV28 and TRBJ2-5; 7 bases line up with TRBD2. Sequenced input: blood. This TCR was sampled from a boy younger than 18 in good health. The CDR3 DNA follows: TGTGCCAGCAGTTTATCCTCGCGGGGGAGAGAGACCCAGTACTTC. Its translation: CASSLSSRGRETQYF.